This note documents a single T cell receptor (beta chain) sequence. Its antigen is still unknown. This entry belongs to a study of OX40 agonist ivuxolimab in advanced cancers. Background on the study: Partial responses were recorded for three patients, including one with hepatocellular carcinoma and two with cutaneous melanoma.

The CDR3 runs 12 residues. V was trimmed by 3 bases and J by 5 bases, leaving 8 bases between them. The germline V gene encodes CDR1 SGDLS and CDR2 YYNGEE. Assay: immunoSEQ multiplex PCR; the TCRdb copy retains only in-frame clones and omits some. Here the sample spans 80,000 or so clones, roughly 87% being singletons. Study-level results: The antigens recognized by the expanded peripheral T cells, that is their antigen specificity, were not determined.

Peripheral blood came from all dose cohorts at three timepoints. Specimen: CD4+ or CD8+ T cells sorted from blood, collected in a trial of the OX40 agonist ivuxolimab. This sequence originates from an adult with an advanced solid tumor such as melanoma, head and neck, liver or kidney cancer. The chain recombines TRBV9 with TRBJ2-5, with D perhaps matching TRBD1 (5 bases). CDR3 amino acids: CASSGQFETQYF. CDR3 DNA sequence: TGTGCCAGCAGCGGACAGTTCGAGACCCAGTACTTC. Together with reference TRBV9 and TRBJ2-5, the CDR3 gives the full variable domain: DSGVTQTPKHLITATGQRVTLRCSPRSGDLSVYWYQQSLDQGLQFLIQYYNGEERAKGNILERFSAQQFPDLHSELNLSSLELGDSALYFCASSGQFETQYFGPGTRLLVL.